This T cell receptor (beta chain) is drawn from a study of lung T cells in sarcoidosis with Löfgren's syndrome. Study context: Löfgren's syndrome patients were the main repertoire analysis focus.

There are a few counts of this clonotype. V was clipped by 3 bases and J by 4 bases; unmatched bases: 10. The CDR3 runs 15 residues. CDR1 and CDR2 from the germline V gene are DFQATT and SNEGSKA (reference sequence). Each CDR3 protein is one row after TCRdb ran MiXCR on the reads. The sample has 60,000 or so distinct CDR3 sequences; over 20% are singletons. The specimen was CD4+ T cells from PBMCs. The source is a human donor with sarcoidosis (Löfgren's syndrome or another form), or a control subject (not recorded which). This chain connects TRBV20-1 to TRBJ2-5; 8 nucleotides align to TRBD1. The CDR3 region is CSARAPDRARETQYF. CDR3 DNA: TGCAGTGCTAGGGCGCCGGACAGGGCGCGAGAGACCCAGTACTTC.